This record concerns one T cell receptor (beta chain) sequence. The target antigen is unknown. This entry belongs to a study of cytomegalovirus exposure and HLA in healthy donors. Study-wide results and limits: A few chains linked to CMV were shown in vitro to be specific for CMV antigens.

This CDR3 has 14 residues. From germline, CDR1 is LNHNV and CDR2 YYDKDF (reference sequence). With 3 bases removed from V and 6 bases from J, the gap between germline ends came to 13 bases. Primers: 60 Vbeta forward and 13 Jbeta reverse. Repertoires were generated with immunoSEQ multiplex PCR, while TCRdb's copy carries only in-frame clones and drops some. Of about 140,000 clones listed, over 75% are singletons. Sequenced: PBMCs. V and J are TRBV15 and TRBJ2-3, with a weak D call TRBD1 (5 bases). The receptor's source is a woman between 45 and 65 years old in good health and CMV-seropositive. The CDR3 spells CATSRATKGDTQYF. In DNA, the CDR3 is TGTGCCACCAGCAGGGCTACTAAGGGGGATACGCAGTATTTT.